Presented here are 30 T cell receptor beta chains from one specimen sequenced in a study of CD8 T cells in Susac syndrome. Random hexamers served to reverse transcribe roughly 0.45 to 1 ug RNA. TCRdb itself ran the immunoSEQ multiplex PCR reads through MiXCR, one entry per CDR3 protein. The sample shows around 130,000 distinct CDR3 sequences, under 95% of them seen only once. The sequenced material came from CD8+ T cells from PBMCs. The receptor source for this set is a human donor with multiple sclerosis.

This rearrangement joins TRBV28 to TRBJ2-7, with a weak D call TRBD1 (6 bases). Between the trimmed V and J ends, which lost 1 base and 4 bases, there was a span of 11 bases. The germline CDR1 and CDR2 sequences are MDHEN and SYDVKM. CDR3 length: 14 amino acids. CDR3 region: CASSLSPGQYEQYF. For the CDR3, the DNA is TGTGCCAGCAGTTTATCCCCAGGACAGTACGAGCAGTACTTC.

The V gene is TRBV30, the J gene TRBJ2-7; TRBD2 matches at 7 bases. Germline loops: CDR1 GTSNPN, CDR2 SVGIG (reference sequence). This CDR3 comprises 13 residues. J was trimmed by 2 bases and V by 3 bases; bases with no gene match: 4. The CDR3 here is CAWSLGTTYEQYF. The CDR3 DNA is TGTGCCTGGAGCCTCGGGACTACCTACGAGCAGTACTTC.

V gene TRBV7-3 combines with J gene TRBJ2-1; TRBD2 might be the D (6 bases). CDR3 length: 16 residues. With 3 bases removed from V and 7 bases from J, the gap between germline ends came to 19 bases. The V gene's germline CDR1 is SGHTA and CDR2 FQGTGA. The CDR3 sequence: CASSFDVTGAGNEQFF. The DNA of the CDR3 is TGTGCCAGCAGCTTTGATGTAACGGGAGCTGGGAATGAGCAGTTCTTC.

The CDR3 spells CASSFSHSVRQFF. For the CDR3, the DNA is TGTGCCAGCAGCTTCTCACATAGCGTACGCCAGTTCTTC. The genes are TRBV5-6 and TRBJ2-1, with D perhaps TRBD2 (5 bases). V lost 2 bases, J lost 13 bases, and 16 bases lay in between. This CDR3 contains 13 residues. From germline, CDR1 is SGHDT and CDR2 YYEEEE. Looking up the rest from reference TRBV5-6 and TRBJ2-1 gives the full variable domain: DAGVTQSPTHLIKTRGQQVTLRCSPKSGHDTVSWYQQALGQGPQFIFQYYEEEERQRGNFPDRFSGHQFPNYSSELNVNALLLGDSALYLCASSFSHSVRQFFGPGTRLTVL.

The chain has TRBV5-1 and TRBJ1-1; possibly TRBD1 for D (6 bases). Trimming took off 2 bases at V and 0 bases at J, with 17 bases between the two ends. Germline assignment: CDR1 SGHRS and CDR2 YFSETQ. This CDR3 contains 17 residues. The CDR3 sequence is CASSLPSPGHMNTEAFF. Written as DNA, the CDR3 is TGCGCCAGCAGCTTACCCTCTCCGGGACATATGAACACTGAAGCTTTCTTT.

The chain employs TRBV3-1 and TRBJ2-5, with D unclear. The V end lost 4 bases, the J end lost 3 bases, and 12 bases lay between the germline ends. The CDR3 runs to 14 residues. CDR1 and CDR2 from the germline V gene are LGHDT and YNNKEL (reference sequence). The CDR3 loop reads CASSPPRGEETQYF. CDR3 DNA sequence: TGTGCCAGCAGCCCCCCAAGAGGAGAAGAGACCCAGTACTTC.

The chain is built from TRBV27 and TRBJ2-1, with TRBD2 identical over 7 bases. Germline CDR1 reads MNHEY; CDR2 reads SMNVEV (reference sequence). J lost 5 bases, V lost 2 bases, and 6 bases had no gene match. This CDR3 region has 15 residues. In nucleotides, the CDR3 is TGTGCCAGCAGTTTACTTCCTAGCGGTAACAATGAGCAGTTCTTC. This translates into CASSLLPSGNNEQFF.

This sequence joins TRBV4-2 and TRBJ2-1; 8 bases map to TRBD1. Germline CDR1 and CDR2: LGHNA and YNFKEQ. CDR3 length equals 15 residues. V lost 1 base to trimming and J lost 5 bases; unmatched junction nucleotides: 4. The DNA for the CDR3 is TGTGCCAGCAGCCAAGGGACAGGGAACCACAATGAGCAGTTCTTC. Encoded protein: CASSQGTGNHNEQFF.

The table lists this clonotype with a count of one. CDR3 residues: CASSESRQNTEAFF. The CDR3 DNA reads TGCGCCAGCAGTGAGTCGAGACAGAACACTGAAGCTTTCTTT. The gene calls are TRBV10-2 and TRBJ1-1, with no clear D. CDR1 and CDR2 (germline): WSHSY, SAAADI. With 0 bases removed from V and 1 base from J, the gap between germline ends came to 6 bases. There are 14 residues in the CDR3.

This clonotype was recorded only once. The chain employs TRBV6-5 and TRBJ2-1; 10 bases are shared with TRBD2. The V gene end was trimmed by 2 bases and the J gene end by 8 bases; junction bases not matched to a gene: 12. Germline CDR1 and CDR2: MNHEY and SVGAGI. There are 17 residues in the CDR3. DNA of the CDR3: TGTGCCAGCAGTTACGCTAGCGGGAGAGGCGGGCAACATGAGCAGTTCTTC. It yields the protein CASSYASGRGGQHEQFF.

CDR3 sequence reads: CASSVEAGVWHNEQFF. The CDR3 nucleotides are TGTGCCAGCAGCGTAGAGGCGGGAGTGTGGCACAATGAGCAGTTCTTC. V gene TRBV9 combines with J gene TRBJ2-1; TRBD2 matches 7 bases. The V segment lost 0 bases and the J segment 5 bases; nucleotides outside the gene matches: 8. CDR3 length: 16 residues. Per the germline V gene, CDR1 is SGDLS and CDR2 is YYNGEE. The variable domain in full, completed from reference TRBV9 and TRBJ2-1, reads DSGVTQTPKHLITATGQRVTLRCSPRSGDLSVYWYQQSLDQGLQFLIQYYNGEERAKGNILERFSAQQFPDLHSELNLSSLELGDSALYFCASSVEAGVWHNEQFFGPGTRLTVL.

V and J are TRBV6-5 and TRBJ1-1; a possible D gene is TRBD1 (5 bases). The length of the CDR3 is 13 residues. Trimming removed 6 bases at V and 7 bases at J, with 15 bases between. Germline V gene lookup returns CDR1 MNHEY and CDR2 SVGAGI. CDR3 DNA sequence: TGTGCCAGCAGATTAACGGGGGGTCTTGAAGCTTTCTTT. As protein: CASRLTGGLEAFF.

The chain recombines TRBV5-1 with TRBJ2-7, with 14 bases matching TRBD2. The CDR3 extends over 16 amino acids. Germline V gene sequence: CDR1 SGHRS, CDR2 YFSETQ. After removal of 1 base from V and 7 bases from J, the junction contained 7 bases not matched to a gene. The CDR3 sequence: CASSLRGLAGVVEQYF. For the CDR3, the DNA is TGCGCCAGCAGCTTGAGGGGACTAGCGGGAGTTGTGGAGCAGTACTTC. The variable domain in full, with the rest retrieved from reference TRBV5-1 and TRBJ2-7, is KAGVTQTPRYLIKTRGQQVTLSCSPISGHRSVSWYQQTPGQGLQFLFEYFSETQRNKGNFPGRFSGRQFSNSRSEMNVSTLELGDSALYLCASSLRGLAGVVEQYFGPGTRLTVT.

The rearrangement uses TRBV3-1 and TRBJ1-2; 7 bases are shared with TRBD1. With V trimmed by 11 bases and J by 7 bases, 13 bases remained unmatched. Per germline, CDR1 LGHDT and CDR2 YNNKEL (reference sequence). This CDR3 is built from 13 residues. CDR3 coding DNA: TGTGCCTCTTCTGGGACAGCCTTCCTTGGCTACACCTTC. It specifies CASSGTAFLGYTF.

This chain uses TRBV24-1 with TRBJ2-3, with D possibly called TRBD1 or TRBD2 (5 bases each). V lost 2 bases to trimming and J lost 3 bases, with 17 bases between them. Germline loops: CDR1 KGHDR, CDR2 SFDVKD. The CDR3 consists of 17 residues. For the CDR3, the DNA is TGTGCCACCAGTGATTGGGACGGGGAGAGCCTTACAGATACGCAGTATTTT. As protein: CATSDWDGESLTDTQYF.

The gene calls are TRBV9 and TRBJ2-2; D not certain. Germline-derived CDR1 and CDR2 are SGDLS and YYNGEE. The CDR3 is made up of 12 amino acids. Trimming stripped 3 bases from V and 5 bases from J, with 5 bases between. CDR3 DNA: TGTGCCAGCAGCGCAGAGACCGGGGAGCTGTTTTTT. Translation: CASSAETGELFF. The whole variable domain, filled in from reference TRBV9 and TRBJ2-2, reads DSGVTQTPKHLITATGQRVTLRCSPRSGDLSVYWYQQSLDQGLQFLIQYYNGEERAKGNILERFSAQQFPDLHSELNLSSLELGDSALYFCASSAETGELFFGEGSRLTVL.

This rearrangement joins TRBV28 to TRBJ2-7; a possible D gene is TRBD1 (7 bases). The germline V gene encodes CDR1 MDHEN and CDR2 SYDVKM. This CDR3 comprises 16 residues. V gave up 1 base and J gave up 3 bases, with 16 bases separating them. DNA of the CDR3: TGTGCCAGCAGTTTATACGGAGGGGGCGAGGGCTACGAGCAGTACTTC. Translated: CASSLYGGGEGYEQYF. Drawing the rest from reference TRBV28 and TRBJ2-7, the complete variable domain is DVKVTQSSRYLVKRTGEKVFLECVQDMDHENMFWYRQDPGLGLRLIYFSYDVKMKEKGDIPEGYSVSREKKERFSLILESASTNQTSMYLCASSLYGGGEGYEQYFGPGTRLTVT.

The chain links TRBV4-3 to TRBJ2-1; no definite D call. With 4 bases removed from V and 7 bases from J, the gap between germline ends came to 8 bases. This CDR3 is built from 12 residues. Germline-derived CDR1 and CDR2 are LGHNA and YSLEER. The chain's CDR3 is CASSPDVNEQFF. DNA for the CDR3: TGCGCCAGCAGCCCCGACGTGAATGAGCAGTTCTTC.

This chain connects TRBV20-1 to TRBJ2-5; D uncertain. Germline CDR1 DFQATT, CDR2 SNEGSKA (reference sequence). The CDR3 totals 12 residues. The ends were cut back, 6 bases at V and 4 bases at J, with 12 bases in the middle. This chain's CDR3 is CSASLLSETQYF. DNA for the CDR3: TGCAGTGCCTCCTTACTGTCAGAGACCCAGTACTTC.

The chain employs TRBV27 and TRBJ2-2; possible D gene TRBD2, 6 bases. Germline assignment: CDR1 MNHEY and CDR2 SMNVEV (reference sequence). The CDR3 sequence is 15 residues long. Trimming shortened V by 3 bases and J by 5 bases, and 13 bases separated the two germline ends. The CDR3 reads CASSFRRGGTGELFF. The DNA for the CDR3 is TGTGCCAGCAGTTTCCGGCGGGGAGGTACCGGGGAGCTGTTTTTT.

In the case of this clonotype: An end of the junction differs from the germline gene, which may be a read error. This chain uses TRBV2 with TRBJ1-5, with a possible D match to TRBD1 (6 bases). This CDR3 region has 14 residues. The germline CDR1 and CDR2 sequences are SNHLY and FYNNEI. The CDR3 sequence is CASSQGYSNQPQRF. CDR3 DNA: TGTGCCAGCAGCCAGGGGTATAGCAATCAGCCCCAGCGTTTT.

This rearrangement joins TRBV5-1 to TRBJ2-1, with D possibly TRBD1 on 6 matching bases. The V end lost 4 bases, the J end lost 7 bases, and 18 bases lay between the germline ends. The length of the CDR3 is 15 residues. Germline CDR1 reads SGHRS; CDR2 reads YFSETQ. The CDR3 is CASSRLRGGRNEQFF. The CDR3 nucleotides read TGCGCCAGCAGCCGTCTCAGGGGTGGGCGGAATGAGCAGTTCTTC.

The rearrangement links TRBV30 to TRBJ2-2; 13 bases line up with TRBD2. V trimming: 3 bases; J trimming: 7 bases; junction bases outside the gene matches: 11. The CDR3 runs to 17 residues. Germline CDR1 and CDR2: GTSNPN and SVGIG (reference sequence). The CDR3 bases are TGTGCCTGGAGGGTGACTAGCGGGAGGCCCTCTGGCGGGGAGCTGTTTTTT. Its protein product is CAWRVTSGRPSGGELFF.

The chain links TRBV3-1 to TRBJ2-1; no clear D gene. V was cut by 1 base and J by 6 bases, with 13 bases left in between. The CDR3 is made up of 15 amino acids. The germline gives CDR1 LGHDT, CDR2 YNNKEL (reference sequence). The CDR3 DNA sequence: TGTGCCAGCAGCCAAGGGACCCTCCCTTTCAATGAGCAGTTCTTC. It codes for CASSQGTLPFNEQFF.

This rearrangement joins TRBV10-1 to TRBJ2-3, with TRBD2 matching 8 bases. Germline V CDR1 and CDR2: WNHNN, SYGVQD (reference sequence). Trimming removed 3 bases from V and 5 bases from J; junction bases left unmatched: 16. The CDR3 is made up of 18 amino acids. The CDR3 protein is CASSDPPGKAGDGDTQYF. Written as DNA, the CDR3 is TGCGCCAGCAGTGATCCCCCAGGGAAAGCGGGAGATGGAGATACGCAGTATTTT.

Here the CDR3 reads CASSLRFGETQYF. The CDR3 DNA follows: TGTGCCAGCAGCCTGCGGTTTGGAGAGACCCAGTACTTC. This rearrangement joins TRBV5-4 to TRBJ2-5; no firm D call. Germline V CDR1 and CDR2: SGHNT, YYREEE (reference sequence). The CDR3 is made up of 13 amino acids. V was pared by 4 bases and J by 4 bases, with 11 bases between.

Details on this clonotype: An end of the junction differs from the germline gene, which may be a read error. This chain links TRBV20-1 with TRBJ2-7; 13 nucleotides match TRBD2. Germline V gene sequence: CDR1 DFQATT, CDR2 SNEGSKA (reference sequence). This CDR3 comprises 16 residues. CDR3 DNA sequence: TGCAGTGCGAGAGGACTCGGGACTAGCGGGACCTACGAGCAGTACTTC. Its protein product is CSARGLGTSGTYEQYF.

V is TRBV19 and J is TRBJ1-1; D remains ambiguous. V lost 3 bases and J lost 1, with 6 bases in between. CDR1 is LNHDA and CDR2 is SQIVND in the germline V gene (reference sequence). The CDR3 extends over 13 amino acids. DNA of the CDR3: TGTGCCAGTAGTATGGTTGGGAACACTGAAGCTTTCTTT. Translation gives CASSMVGNTEAFF.

The CDR3 nucleotides read TGTGCCAGCAGCTTAGGAGGGGACTACCAGTATTTT. Amino acid sequence: CASSLGGDYQYF. The rearrangement links TRBV7-2 to TRBJ2-3; 7 bases map to TRBD2. Trimming took 1 base from V and 12 from J; bases not matched to a gene: 4. The CDR3 length is 12 residues. The germline V gene has CDR1 SGHTA and CDR2 FQGNSA.

This clonotype was counted only a few times. The rearrangement uses TRBV7-9 and TRBJ1-1; possible D gene TRBD1, 6 bases. This CDR3 spans 14 amino acids. Germline CDR1 and CDR2: SEHNR and FQNEAQ (reference sequence). V lost 2 bases and J 1 base, leaving 8 bases between the germline ends. This chain's CDR3 is CASSLNRENTEAFF. In nucleotides, the CDR3 is TGTGCCAGCAGCTTAAACAGGGAGAACACTGAAGCTTTCTTT.